This T cell receptor beta chain appears in the sequencing data of a study of shared T cell receptors in the human thymus (dated by TCRdb to 2020 to 2023). Broadly, across the study: The study examined how self-reactive, shared T-cell receptor alpha chains are generated in the human thymus.

The protocol used for the library was the immunoSEQ multiplex PCR assay. TCRdb stores this immuneACCESS table with in-frame sequences only. Part of the clones is absent; in the studies checked, under half of the shortfall reflects unresolved V genes, and no reason is known for the rest. For this sample the table gives about 730,000 clones, of which approximately 85% were detected only once. The top ten clones comprise over 0.008% of the sample. This clone was seen only once. No antigen is known for it. Base qualities were left out, and no much larger clone turns up one base away. The CDR3 runs 15 residues from the cysteine to the phenylalanine. The CDR3 DNA has 45 bases and is translated from base 1. From the germline V gene, CDR1 is SGHTA and CDR2 is FQGTGA. Trimming removed 1 base from V and 7 bases from J; the gene matches leave 5 bases unexplained. These same data were also listed under a study on human thymus T cells. The second publication reports: Donors were immunologically healthy infants undergoing open corrective cardiac surgery for congenital heart defects in Finland. Thymus tissue was obtained as surgical resects removed during corrective cardiac surgery. V and J gene segment usage appeared biased in both thymic and peripheral blood repertoires. According to the related research, thymic TCR repertoires were highly overlapping among unrelated individuals. TCR alpha and beta repertoires from roughly 8 infant thymus samples and a few related peripheral blood samples were characterized in the study. Donor ages ranged from about 6 to 244 days, and the cohort comprised over 5 male and a couple of female infants. Thymocytes were released mechanically from tissue and stored at -70 °C as pellets of 10-30 million cells. A QIAsymphony instrument was used to extract genomic DNA from frozen cell pellets. The immunoSEQ multiplex PCR assay was used to amplify the TCRB and TCRAD loci from a standardized quantity of quality-controlled genomic DNA. Amplicons spanned the V(D)J region at a length sufficient to cover the CDR3 and identify V and J genes. The commercial immunoSEQ service was used to sequence amplicons on an Illumina platform. Corrections for primer bias and sequencing errors followed previously described methods, while TCRAD and TCRB definitions were based on the IMGT database. Analysis of the repertoires was done with immunoSEQ Analyzer 3.0 and VDJTools and included basic statistics, V/J segment usage, diversity estimates, rarefaction and pairwise overlap. To estimate diversity, the Chao1, ChaoE, Efron-Thisted, Shannon and inverse Simpson indices were applied, and diversity was also estimated on datasets down-sampled to the smallest sample. For repertoire overlap, CDR3 nucleotide sequence, V gene and J gene had to match strictly, and clustering was done by Jaccard-based multidimensional scaling. On average, thymus samples gave roughly 800,000 unique TCRB clonotypes, whereas blood samples gave 75,000 to 85,000.

The sequenced sample consisted of thymocytes. The receptor chain draws on TRBV7-3 and TRBJ2-1; TRBD2 lines up with 9 middle nucleotides. The origin of this receptor is a girl less than two years old with a congenital heart defect. Donor details come from another sample of the same person, matched by shared clones. The CDR3 loop reads CASSLIRSGGNEQFF. The nucleotide sequence is TGTGCCAGCAGCTTAATTCGGAGCGGGGGGAATGAGCAGTTCTTC.